This passage covers 13 T cell receptor beta chains from one sample sequenced in a study of beta chain features in type 1 diabetes. The authors reverse transcribed all of the isolated RNA, so sequencing captured expressed TCRB transcripts. The table came from immunoSEQ multiplex PCR; TCRdb's copy has only in-frame clones and leaves some out. In the table there are some 400,000 clones, about 14% of which are singletons. Sequencing was performed on naive CD4+ T cells from blood. The receptors shown here come from a woman aged 18-29 years in good health.

This clone was found a few times. CDR3 nucleotide sequence: TGTGCCTTTTGGACAGGGGGCTACTATGGCTACACCTTC. Encoded protein: CAFWTGGYYGYTF. This chain links TRBV30 with TRBJ1-2; TRBD1 aligns across 11 bases. The CDR3 totals 13 residues. Per germline, CDR1 GTSNPN and CDR2 SVGIG (reference sequence). V was clipped by 7 bases and J by 3 bases; unmatched bases: 4.

This clone was counted a few times. The chain uses TRBV5-4 and TRBJ2-2, with 7 positions matching TRBD2. This CDR3 region has 15 residues. V dropped 6 bases and J dropped 4; count of bases not matched to a gene: 9. CDR1 SGHNT and CDR2 YYREEE come from the germline V gene (reference sequence). CDR3 nucleotides: TGTGCCAGCAAAATCCGGGGGAGGGCCACCGGGGAGCTGTTTTTT. Its protein is CASKIRGRATGELFF.

There are a few counts of this clone. Other DNA sequences in the same sample also yield this CDR3. The chain couples TRBV28 to TRBJ2-3, with D maybe TRBD2 (5 bases). From germline, CDR1 is MDHEN and CDR2 SYDVKM. This CDR3 is 13 amino acids long. The germline V and J ends were trimmed by 8 bases and 0 bases, with 9 bases remaining between them. CDR3 nucleotide sequence: TGTGCCAGCTCCGGGGATAGCACAGATACGCAGTATTTT. This encodes CASSGDSTDTQYF. Drawing the rest from reference TRBV28 and TRBJ2-3, the complete variable domain is DVKVTQSSRYLVKRTGEKVFLECVQDMDHENMFWYRQDPGLGLRLIYFSYDVKMKEKGDIPEGYSVSREKKERFSLILESASTNQTSMYLCASSGDSTDTQYFGPGTRLTVL.

V usage is TRBV5-1 and J usage is TRBJ2-5, with D unresolved. Trimming left V 7 bases short and J 5 bases short, with 12 bases between. This CDR3 contains 12 residues. The germline V gene has CDR1 SGHRS and CDR2 YFSETQ. CDR3 loop: CASGPRIETQYF. The CDR3 DNA sequence: TGCGCCAGCGGTCCCAGGATCGAGACCCAGTACTTC.

In its sample, this clone was seen a few times. The genes are TRBV7-9 and TRBJ2-5; 13 bases agree with TRBD2. V trimming: 6 bases; J trimming: 2 bases; junction bases outside the gene matches: 3. The CDR3 contains 15 residues. Looked up from germline, CDR1 is SEHNR and CDR2 is FQNEAQ (reference sequence). Written as DNA, the CDR3 is TGTGCCAGCAGTCAGGGACTAGCGGGACAAGAGACCCAGTACTTC. Amino acid sequence: CASSQGLAGQETQYF. Together with reference TRBV7-9 and TRBJ2-5, the CDR3 gives the full variable domain: DTGVSQNPRHKITKRGQNVTFRCDPISEHNRLYWYRQTLGQGPEFLTYFQNEAQLEKSRLLSDRFSAERPKGSFSTLEIQRTEQGDSAMYLCASSQGLAGQETQYFGPGTRLLVL.

A few counts support this clone. The J gene is TRBJ2-5, the V gene TRBV10-3, with TRBD2 matching over 8 bases. This CDR3 spans 15 amino acids. CDR1 is ENHRY, CDR2 SYGVKD, per germline. V dropped 0 bases and J dropped 7; count of bases not matched to a gene: 7. The CDR3 DNA follows: TGTGCCATCAGTGAGTCGACGGGACTAGTGGCGACCCAGTACTTC. This encodes CAISESTGLVATQYF.

Only a few counts were recorded for this clone. This chain joins TRBV28 and TRBJ2-1; 7 bases are a match to TRBD1. The germline V gene has CDR1 MDHEN and CDR2 SYDVKM. V was clipped by 1 base and J by 6 bases; unmatched bases: 12. The CDR3 is made up of 17 amino acids. The CDR3 loop is CASSLSGRGWMGNEQFF. The CDR3 nucleotides are TGTGCCAGCAGTTTATCGGGCAGGGGGTGGATGGGCAATGAGCAGTTCTTC.

This clone was picked up a small number of times. The chain combines TRBV14 with TRBJ2-7, with TRBD2 matching over 11 bases. CDR1 SGHDN and CDR2 FVKESK come from the germline V gene. The V gene end was trimmed by 0 bases and the J gene end by 5 bases; junction bases not matched to a gene: 6. The CDR3 is made up of 16 amino acids. CDR3 amino acids: CASSQEFGLAGHEQYF. DNA for the CDR3: TGTGCCAGCAGCCAAGAATTCGGACTAGCGGGTCACGAGCAGTACTTC.

For this clone: The germline gene is not matched at one end of the junction; a read error may be the cause. CDR3: CASRLDLRENTEAFF. The CDR3 DNA is TGCGCCAGCAGATTGGATCTTCGGGAGAACACTGAAGCTTTCTTT. V is TRBV5-1 and J is TRBJ1-1; D uncertain. The CDR3 is made up of 15 amino acids. CDR1 and CDR2 (germline): SGHRS, YFSETQ.

There are a few counts of this clone. The rearrangement joins TRBV7-2 to TRBJ1-2; 9 bases fit TRBD1. The length of the CDR3 is 14 residues. Germline loops: CDR1 SGHTA, CDR2 FQGNSA. Losses at the gene ends were 3 bases for V and 6 bases for J; bases not matched to a gene: 5. In DNA, the CDR3 is TGTGCCAGCAGCTTCAAGTGGACAGGGGATGGCTACACCTTC. Translation gives CASSFKWTGDGYTF.

The chain couples TRBV5-8 to TRBJ2-1; D might be TRBD1 (6 bases). Germline lookup yields CDR1 SGHTS and CDR2 YDEGEE. The germline V and J ends were trimmed by 0 bases and 9 bases, with 7 bases remaining between them. The CDR3 has 12 residues. The CDR3 DNA reads TGTGCCAGCAGCTTGGTCAGGGGTGAGCAGTTCTTC. Its translation: CASSLVRGEQFF.

Written as DNA, the CDR3 is TGTGCCAGCAGCACTGCGACAGGGATGAACACTGAAGCTTTCTTT. Translating it yields CASSTATGMNTEAFF. J is TRBJ1-1 and V is TRBV27, with TRBD1 matching over 7 bases. Germline CDR1 and CDR2: MNHEY and SMNVEV (reference sequence). The V segment lost 6 bases and the J segment 0 bases; nucleotides outside the gene matches: 7. CDR3 length: 15 amino acids.

This clone was recorded once. The chain is built from TRBV5-1 and TRBJ2-3, with 15 nucleotides matching TRBD2. The trim removed 3 bases at V and 2 bases at J, leaving 4 bases unmatched. Germline loops: CDR1 SGHRS, CDR2 YFSETQ. The CDR3 is 17 residues long. CDR3 coding DNA: TGCGCCAGCAGCTGGGGGACTAGCGGGAGGTACACAGATACGCAGTATTTT. Its translation: CASSWGTSGRYTDTQYF.